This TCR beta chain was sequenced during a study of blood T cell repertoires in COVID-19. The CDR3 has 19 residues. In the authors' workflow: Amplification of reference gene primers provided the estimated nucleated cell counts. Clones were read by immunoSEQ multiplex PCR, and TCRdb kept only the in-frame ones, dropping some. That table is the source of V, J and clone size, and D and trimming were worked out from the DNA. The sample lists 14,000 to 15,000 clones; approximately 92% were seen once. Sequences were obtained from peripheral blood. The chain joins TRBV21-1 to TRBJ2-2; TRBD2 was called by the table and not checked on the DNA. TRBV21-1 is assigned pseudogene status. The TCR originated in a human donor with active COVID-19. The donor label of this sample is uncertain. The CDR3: CASSKVNLAGPANTGELFF. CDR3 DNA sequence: TGTGCCAGCAGCAAAGTCAACCTAGCGGGACCAGCGAACACCGGGGAGCTGTTTTTT.